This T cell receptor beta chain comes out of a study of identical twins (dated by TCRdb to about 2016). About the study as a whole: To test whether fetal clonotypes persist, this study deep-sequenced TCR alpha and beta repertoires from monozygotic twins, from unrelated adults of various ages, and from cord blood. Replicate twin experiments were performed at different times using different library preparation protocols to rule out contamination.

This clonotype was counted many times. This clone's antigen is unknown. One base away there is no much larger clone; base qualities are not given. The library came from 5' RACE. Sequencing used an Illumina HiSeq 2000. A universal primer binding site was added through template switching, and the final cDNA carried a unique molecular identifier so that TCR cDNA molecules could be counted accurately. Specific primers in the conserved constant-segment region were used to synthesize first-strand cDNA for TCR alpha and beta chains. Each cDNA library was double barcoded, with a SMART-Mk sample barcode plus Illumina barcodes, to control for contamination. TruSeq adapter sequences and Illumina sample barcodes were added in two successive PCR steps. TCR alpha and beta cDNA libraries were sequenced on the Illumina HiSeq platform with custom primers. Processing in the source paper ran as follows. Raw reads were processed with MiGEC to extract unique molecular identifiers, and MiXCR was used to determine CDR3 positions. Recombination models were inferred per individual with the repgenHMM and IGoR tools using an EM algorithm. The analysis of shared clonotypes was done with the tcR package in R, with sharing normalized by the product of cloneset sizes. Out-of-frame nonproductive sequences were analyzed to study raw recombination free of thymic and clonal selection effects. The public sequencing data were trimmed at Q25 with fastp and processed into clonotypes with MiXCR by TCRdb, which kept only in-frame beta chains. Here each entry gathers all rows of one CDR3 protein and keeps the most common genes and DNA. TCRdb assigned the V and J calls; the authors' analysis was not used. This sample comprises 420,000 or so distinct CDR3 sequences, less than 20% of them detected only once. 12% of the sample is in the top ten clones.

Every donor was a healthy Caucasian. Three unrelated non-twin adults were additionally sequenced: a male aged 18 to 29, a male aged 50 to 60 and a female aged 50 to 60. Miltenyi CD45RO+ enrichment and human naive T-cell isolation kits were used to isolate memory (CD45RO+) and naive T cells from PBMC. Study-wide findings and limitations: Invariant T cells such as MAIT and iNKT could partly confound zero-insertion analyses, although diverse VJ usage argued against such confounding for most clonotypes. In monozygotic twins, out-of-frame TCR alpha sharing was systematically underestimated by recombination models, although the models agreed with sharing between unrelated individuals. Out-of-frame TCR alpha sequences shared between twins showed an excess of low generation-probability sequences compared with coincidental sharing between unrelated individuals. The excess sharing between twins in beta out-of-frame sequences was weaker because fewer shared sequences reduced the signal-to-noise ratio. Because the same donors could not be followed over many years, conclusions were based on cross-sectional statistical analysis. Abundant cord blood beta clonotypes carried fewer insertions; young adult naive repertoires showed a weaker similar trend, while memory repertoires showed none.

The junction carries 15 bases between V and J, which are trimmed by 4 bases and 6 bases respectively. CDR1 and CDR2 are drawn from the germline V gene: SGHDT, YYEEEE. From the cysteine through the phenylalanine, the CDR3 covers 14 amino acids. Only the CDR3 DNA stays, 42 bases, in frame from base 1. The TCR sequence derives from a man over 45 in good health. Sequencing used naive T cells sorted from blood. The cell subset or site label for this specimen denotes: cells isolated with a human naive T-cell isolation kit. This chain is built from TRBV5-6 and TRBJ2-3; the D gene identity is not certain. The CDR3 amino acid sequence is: CASSGRKYGDTQYF. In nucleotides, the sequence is TGTGCCAGCAGCGGACGGAAGTACGGCGATACGCAGTATTTT.